Listed below are T cell receptor beta chains from one sample, sequenced in a study of CD8 T cells in Susac syndrome. In TCRdb, the immunoSEQ multiplex PCR reads were re-called with MiXCR into one record per CDR3 protein. Here the sample spans 170,000 or so distinct CDR3 sequences, about 95% being singletons. The sample comprised CD8+ T cells from PBMCs. These receptor sequences come from a human donor with multiple sclerosis. Both conserved end residues are part of each CDR3. The D gene is left open where the match is weak. A clone size is listed for some rows: how often the clone was seen (once, few, many), or a class if it is expanded.

>TRBV28|.|TRBJ2-1|TRBD2
CASTYSGRDYNEQFF
TGTGCCAGCACCTACAGCGGGAGGGACTACAATGAGCAGTTCTTC
>TRBV4-2|.|TRBJ2-2|.
CASSKGGGGAFDTGELFF
TGTGCCAGCAGCAAAGGGGGTGGCGGGGCGTTTGACACCGGGGAGCTGTTTTTT
>TRBV3-1|.|TRBJ2-1|TRBD2
CASSQDRRGRAYNEQFF
TGTGCCAGCAGCCAAGATAGACGCGGGAGGGCTTACAATGAGCAGTTCTTC
>TRBV12-3/TRBV12-4|.|TRBJ2-1|.
CASTRRRGRNEQFF
TGTGCCAGCACCAGGAGGAGGGGTAGGAATGAGCAGTTCTTC
>TRBV28|.|TRBJ1-5|.
CASSWQINQPQHF
TGTGCCAGCAGTTGGCAGATCAATCAGCCCCAGCATTTT
>TRBV29-1|.|TRBJ2-7|.
CSVVGSYEQYF
TGCAGCGTTGTAGGCTCCTACGAGCAGTACTTC
>TRBV11-1|.|TRBJ1-3|.
CASSSDWSSGNTIYF
TGTGCCAGCAGCAGCGACTGGAGCTCTGGAAACACCATATATTTT
>TRBV3-1|.|TRBJ2-7|TRBD1
CASSLGGQGLHEQYF
TGTGCCAGCAGCCTGGGAGGACAGGGTCTCCACGAGCAGTACTTC
>TRBV20-1|.|TRBJ2-3|.
CSAGGRTGRTDTQYF
TGCAGTGCTGGGGGACGGACGGGTAGGACAGATACGCAGTATTTT
>TRBV18|.|TRBJ2-1|.
CASSPGPYYNEQFF
TGTGCCAGCTCACCAGGTCCCTACTACAATGAGCAGTTCTTC
>TRBV29-1|.|TRBJ1-2|.
CSVDSGYGYTF
TGCAGCGTTGACTCGGGATATGGCTACACCTTC
>TRBV29-1|.|TRBJ2-1|.
CSLSKLGRKYNEQFF
TGCAGCCTTTCGAAGCTGGGACGTAAATACAATGAGCAGTTCTTC
>TRBV6-2/TRBV6-3|.|TRBJ1-1|TRBD1
CASSEPTGDTEAFF
TGTGCCAGCAGTGAGCCGACAGGGGACACTGAAGCTTTCTTT
>TRBV7-3|.|TRBJ1-6|.
CASSRGSYNSPLHF
TGTGCCAGCAGCAGGGGGTCCTATAATTCACCCCTCCACTTT
>TRBV5-1|.|TRBJ1-3|.
CASSIDRYSGNTIYF
TGCGCCAGCAGCATCGACAGATACTCTGGAAACACCATATATTTT
>TRBV27|.|TRBJ2-3|.
CASSQIPDTQYF
TGTGCCAGCAGTCAAATCCCCGATACGCAGTATTTT
>TRBV2|.|TRBJ2-7|.
CASSEFGFYEQYF
TGTGCCAGCAGTGAATTCGGCTTCTACGAGCAGTACTTC
>TRBV9|.|TRBJ2-3|.
CASSGGGDTQYF
TGTGCCAGCAGCGGGGGGGGCGATACGCAGTATTTT
>TRBV6-5|once|TRBJ2-7|TRBD1
CASSFAGTGNEQYF
TGTGCCAGCAGCTTCGCCGGGACAGGGAACGAGCAGTACTTC
>TRBV5-6|.|TRBJ2-7|TRBD1
CATTWTGSYEQYF
TGTGCCACCACATGGACAGGCTCCTACGAGCAGTACTTC
>TRBV9|once|TRBJ1-2|.
CASRDQVYGYTF
TGTGCCAGCAGGGACCAGGTCTACGGCTACACCTTC
>TRBV15|.|TRBJ2-2|TRBD1
CATQPGQGNTGELFF
TGTGCCACGCAGCCCGGACAGGGGAACACCGGGGAGCTGTTTTTT
>TRBV27|.|TRBJ1-1|.
CASSFNGVTEAFF
TGTGCCAGCAGTTTTAACGGGGTTACTGAAGCTTTCTTT
>TRBV10-3|.|TRBJ2-7|TRBD1
CAISEQGAVYEQYF
TGTGCCATCAGTGAACAGGGGGCCGTCTACGAGCAGTACTTC
>TRBV29-1|.|TRBJ1-1|.
CSVVGLGGLGTEAFF
TGCAGCGTTGTTGGTTTAGGTGGCCTCGGGACTGAAGCTTTCTTT
>TRBV10-3|.|TRBJ2-1|.
CAIREKGNEQFF
TGTGCCATCAGGGAGAAGGGGAATGAGCAGTTCTTC
>TRBV5-1|.|TRBJ2-5|.
CASSLYLNQETQYF
TGCGCCAGCAGCTTGTATCTCAACCAAGAGACCCAGTACTTC